Following are 7 T cell receptor beta chains from one sample sequenced in a study of Ad26.COV2.S vaccination and SARS-CoV-2 variants. The repertoire was sequenced with immunoSEQ multiplex PCR; TCRdb's copy has only in-frame clones and lacks some. The profile shows 300,000 to 350,000 clones, around 90% of them singletons. The treatment here: approximately 18 received Ad26.COV2.S at low or high dose, single or two shots; five or six received placebo; per-sample allocation not given. Samples came from day 63 after the first vaccine or placebo injection. Sequencing used peripheral blood, obtained in a trial of Ad26.COV2.S vaccine versus placebo. The origin of the receptors is a person aged 18 to 59 who received the Ad26.COV2.S COVID-19 vaccine or a placebo.

V is TRBV7-9 and J is TRBJ1-2, with 7 bases that match TRBD1. The CDR3 is 15 amino acids. CDR1 SEHNR and CDR2 FQNEAQ come from the germline V gene (reference sequence). V shed 5 bases and J 8 bases; nucleotides not matched to a gene: 14. This CDR3 reads CASSNSGTVQAGYTF. For the CDR3, the DNA is TGTGCCAGCAGCAACTCCGGGACAGTTCAAGCAGGCTACACCTTC.

The chain uses TRBV4-3 and TRBJ2-2; D is ambiguous. Trimming pared 2 bases from V and 5 bases from J, leaving 12 bases between. Germline CDR1 LGHNA, CDR2 YSLEER. CDR3 length equals 15 residues. The CDR3 spells CASSQINPETGELFF. As DNA, the CDR3 is TGCGCCAGCAGCCAAATAAACCCGGAAACCGGGGAGCTGTTTTTT.

This chain connects TRBV10-3 to TRBJ1-1; 7 nucleotides agree with TRBD1. The germline gives CDR1 ENHRY, CDR2 SYGVKD. The CDR3 spans 14 residues. The J segment lost 8 bases and the V segment lost 5 bases, leaving 11 bases of the junction unmatched. The CDR3 DNA follows: TGTGCCATCAGTCCGTCGGGACAGCAAGCCGAAGCTTTCTTT. Protein sequence: CAISPSGQQAEAFF.

The gene calls are TRBV7-9 and TRBJ1-2; D is ambiguous. Germline V lookup: CDR1 SEHNR, CDR2 FQNEAQ (reference sequence). The ends were cut back, 5 bases at V and 3 bases at J, with 7 bases in the middle. The CDR3 spans 12 residues. In DNA form, the CDR3 reads TGTGCCAGCAGCAGAACAGACTATGGCTACACCTTC. Translation gives CASSRTDYGYTF.

The chain uses TRBV6-5 and TRBJ1-2; D call uncertain. Trimming shortened V by 0 bases and J by 2 bases, and 7 bases separated the two germline ends. This CDR3 has 14 residues. Germline lookup yields CDR1 MNHEY and CDR2 SVGAGI. The CDR3 reads CASSYSETNYGYTF. The CDR3 region has the DNA TGTGCCAGCAGTTACTCGGAGACAAACTATGGCTACACCTTC.

J is TRBJ1-2 and V is TRBV6-5; unclear D gene. This CDR3 has 13 amino acids. The germline V and J ends were trimmed by 6 bases and 11 bases, with 19 bases remaining between them. Germline loops: CDR1 MNHEY, CDR2 SVGAGI. The CDR3 loop is CASRPPTVAGYTF. The DNA for the CDR3 is TGTGCCAGCAGACCTCCCACAGTTGCTGGGTACACCTTC.

This chain links TRBV10-3 with TRBJ1-4; TRBD1 is a possible D gene (5 bases). Trimming cost V 3 bases and J 8 bases, with 16 bases left between them. CDR1 is ENHRY, CDR2 SYGVKD, per germline. The CDR3 sequence is 15 residues long. The CDR3, as DNA: TGTGCCATCAGTGATTGGGGGAGTACGGGGGAAAAACTGTTTTTT. This translates into CAISDWGSTGEKLFF.